The source of this T cell receptor beta chain is a study of blood T cell repertoires in COVID-19. Whole-study context: From the United States, Italy and Spain came samples of acute and convalescent COVID-19. Sample material is recorded as cDNA or gDNA derived from T cells, B-cell-depleted T cells, or PBMCs.

The V and J ends lost 1 base and 5 bases respectively, with 14 bases between them. Germline values: CDR1 KGHSH, CDR2 LQKENI. This CDR3 comprises 15 residues. The data were produced by immunoSEQ multiplex PCR, yet TCRdb's version contains in-frame clones alone and is incomplete. The sample yields roughly 190,000 clones, less than 85% seen once. This clone was seen a few times. Source material: peripheral blood. This TCR came from a woman aged 45-59 years with acute or convalescent COVID-19. The V and J genes are TRBV18 and TRBJ1-1; no firm D call. Here the CDR3 reads CASSPQFGQTTEAFF. The CDR3 DNA reads TGTGCCAGCTCACCACAGTTTGGGCAGACGACTGAAGCTTTCTTT.